This TCR beta chain emerged from a study of T cells after yellow fever vaccination. Study results and caveats: Clones that expanded after primary vaccination mostly reappeared after the booster (roughly 96% CD4, approximately 85% CD8). Of the clonotypes, a small share occurred in both CD4 and CD8 compartments.

This CDR3 is 14 amino acids long. The germline V gene has CDR1 SGHRS and CDR2 YFSETQ. V gave up 3 bases and J gave up 2 bases; unmatched junction bases: 3. This clonotype occurred a few times. Antigen unknown. They built TCR cDNA with 5'RACE template switching, a step that put in a universal primer site and UMIs. TCRdb analysed the 5' RACE reads with MiXCR anew, one entry per CDR3 protein. The top ten clones hold 18% of a sample with about 300,000 distinct CDR3 sequences, approximately 7% of them seen once. This TCR was sampled from a man aged 18 to 30 who received the YFV17D yellow fever vaccine. Sequencing used PBMCs, obtained 45 days after the first yellow fever vaccination. J is TRBJ2-3 and V is TRBV5-1; 7 nucleotides align to TRBD1. The DNA of the CDR3 is TGCGCCAGCAGCTCGGGACAGAACACAGATACGCAGTATTTT. This encodes CASSSGQNTDTQYF.